The source of this T cell receptor beta chain is a study of blood T cell repertoires in COVID-19. Germline assignment: CDR1 SGHDN and CDR2 FVKESK. The CDR3 loop spans 17 amino acids. Unmatched junction bases numbered 11, after V lost 2 bases and J lost 5 bases. Generated by immunoSEQ multiplex PCR, the TCRdb table keeps only in-frame clones and is missing some. Of about 300,000 clones in the sample, around 90% are singletons; the top ten hold roughly 6.7%. Material for sequencing was peripheral blood. This chain links TRBV14 with TRBJ2-1; 8 nucleotides agree with TRBD2. The receptor comes from a man aged 18 to 35 who had recovered from COVID-19. The CDR3 DNA sequence: TGTGCCAGCAGCCAATACCCCCCACTAGCGGACGACAATGAGCAGTTCTTC. This codes for CASSQYPPLADDNEQFF.